Following are 13 T cell receptor beta chains from one sample sequenced in a study of regulatory T cells in long-lasting Graves disease. Time point meaning: newly diagnosed GD, antithyroid drugs for less than 3 months. The TCR library used RNA extracted from PBMCs. Construction of the TCR beta libraries employed iRepertoire HTBI primers in conjunction with Arm-PCR of CDR3 regions. TCRdb re-called the multiplex PCR reads with MiXCR, one entry per CDR3 protein. The table lists fewer than 400,000 distinct CDR3 sequences, under 20% of them singletons, with about 39% in the top ten. Sequenced here: peripheral blood mononuclear cells (PBMCs), sampled at new diagnosis, from a patient treated with antithyroid drugs. The receptors come from a female donor with Graves disease.

This clonotype was seen only a few times. The chain uses TRBV20-1 and TRBJ2-5, with 12 bases that match TRBD1. With V trimmed by 1 base and J by 4 bases, 10 bases remained unmatched. Germline V CDR1 and CDR2: DFQATT, SNEGSKA (reference sequence). The CDR3 runs to 17 residues. CDR3 sequence reads: CSARVPPGQGAGETQYF. The CDR3 coding sequence is TGCAGTGCTAGAGTCCCTCCGGGACAGGGGGCTGGAGAGACCCAGTACTTC.

This clonotype was counted many times. The rearrangement joins TRBV7-2 to TRBJ2-7; weak D call: TRBD2 (8 bases). CDR1 is SGHTA, CDR2 FQGNSA, per germline. The CDR3 consists of 13 residues. Trimming removed 3 bases from V and 6 bases from J, with 12 bases in between. The CDR3 region is CASSFGRGREQYF. CDR3 nucleotides: TGTGCCAGCAGCTTCGGGAGGGGGCGCGAGCAGTACTTC.

This clonotype was seen repeatedly, ten times or more. This sequence joins TRBV6-2 or TRBV6-3 and TRBJ2-7; 8 bases are a match to TRBD2. The length of the CDR3 is 19 residues. V was pared by 0 bases and J by 0 bases, with 13 bases of the junction left unmatched. Germline assignment: CDR1 MNHEY and CDR2 SVGEGT. The CDR3 bases are TGTGCCAGCAGTTACTCCCGGCCTAGCGGGCCCGTCAGCTCCTACGAGCAGTACTTC. Its translation is CASSYSRPSGPVSSYEQYF.

V is TRBV10-3 and J is TRBJ1-1, with TRBD1 matching over 9 bases. Trimming cost V 6 bases and J 4 bases; bases outside gene matches: 3. CDR1 and CDR2 from the germline V gene are ENHRY and SYGVKD. The length of the CDR3 is 13 residues. CDR3 nucleotide sequence: TGTGCCATCAGCGGGGACAGGGTCACTGAAGCTTTCTTT. It specifies CAISGDRVTEAFF.

There are many counts of this clonotype. V is TRBV20-1 and J is TRBJ2-7; 7 nucleotides agree with TRBD2. The CDR3 runs to 14 residues. V was pared by 3 bases and J by 5 bases, with 10 bases of the junction left unmatched. Germline V gene lookup returns CDR1 DFQATT and CDR2 SNEGSKA (reference sequence). CDR3 in amino acids: CSARRGGGRDEQYF. The DNA of the CDR3 is TGCAGTGCTAGGAGGGGCGGGGGAAGAGACGAGCAGTACTTC.

This clonotype appeared many times. The V call is TRBV6-2 or TRBV6-3, the J call TRBJ2-1; D gene ambiguous. Trimming shortened V by 11 bases and J by 4 bases, and 12 bases separated the two germline ends. Looked up from germline, CDR1 is MNHEY and CDR2 is SVGEGT. The CDR3 is 12 amino acids. DNA for the CDR3: TGTGCCGCGTCGGGTCGGTACAATGAGCAGTTCTTC. It encodes CAASGRYNEQFF.

Only a few counts were recorded for this clonotype. This sequence joins TRBV7-2 and TRBJ1-1; tentatively, D is TRBD1 (6 bases). The CDR3 totals 14 residues. Germline values: CDR1 SGHTA, CDR2 FQGNSA. Trimming took 6 bases from V and 0 from J, leaving 11 bases between them. CDR3 residues: CASSGQIMNTEAFF. The CDR3 DNA is TGTGCCAGCAGTGGACAGATAATGAACACTGAAGCTTTCTTT.

This clonotype was detected many times. The chain employs TRBV7-9 and TRBJ2-5; TRBD1 matches 10 bases. J lost 4 bases, V lost 5 bases, and 4 bases had no gene match. In germline, CDR1 is SEHNR, CDR2 FQNEAQ (reference sequence). There are 14 residues in the CDR3. The CDR3 here is CASSRGQGRETQYF. Here the CDR3 DNA reads TGTGCCAGCAGCAGGGGACAGGGGCGAGAGACCCAGTACTTC.

The V and J genes are TRBV30 and TRBJ2-1; possible D gene TRBD2, 6 bases. V lost 0 bases to trimming and J lost 8 bases, with 20 bases between them. Germline V gives CDR1 GTSNPN, CDR2 SVGIG (reference sequence). The CDR3 runs 16 residues. The CDR3 is CAWSVRGGLFKDEQFF. Written as DNA, the CDR3 is TGTGCCTGGAGTGTGAGGGGAGGCCTCTTTAAGGATGAGCAGTTCTTC.

This clonotype was seen ten or more times. The rearrangement uses TRBV16 and TRBJ2-7; 9 nucleotides align to TRBD1. The CDR3 length is 16 residues. Germline V gives CDR1 KGHSY, CDR2 FQNENV. J lost 6 bases, V lost 5 bases, and 14 bases had no gene match. CDR3 residues: CASSSIYRDRESEQYF. In DNA, the CDR3 is TGTGCCAGCAGCTCTATTTACCGGGACAGGGAAAGCGAGCAGTACTTC.

At least ten counts were recorded for this clonotype. The chain links TRBV25-1 to TRBJ1-6; no firm D call. CDR3 length equals 12 residues. V gave up 3 bases and J gave up 9 bases, with 6 bases separating them. From germline, CDR1 is MGHDK and CDR2 SYGVNS. CDR3 in amino acids: CASSDGVSPLHF. In DNA form, the CDR3 reads TGTGCCAGCAGTGATGGGGTTTCACCCCTCCACTTT. The full variable domain, its missing parts supplied by reference TRBV25-1 and TRBJ1-6, is EADIYQTPRYLVIGTGKKITLECSQTMGHDKMYWYQQDPGMELHLIHYSYGVNSTEKGDLSSESTVSRIRTEHFPLTLESARPSHTSQYLCASSDGVSPLHFGNGTRLTVT.

In regard to this clonotype: Given a much more abundant clone one base away, this may be a read error. The chain links TRBV27 to TRBJ1-2; 8 bases match TRBD1. The CDR3 length is 13 residues. The germline V gene has CDR1 MNHEY and CDR2 SMNVEV (reference sequence). Trimming cost V 11 bases and J 4 bases; bases outside gene matches: 9. CDR3 region: CAGTPGTGYGYTF. The DNA for the CDR3 is TGTGCCGGCACCCCCGGGACAGGCTATGGCTACACCTTC.

This clonotype was counted ten times or more. V and J are TRBV2 and TRBJ2-2; D not certain. Between the trimmed V and J ends, which lost 5 bases and 4 bases, there was a span of 17 bases. Germline CDR1 is SNHLY and CDR2 is FYNNEI. The CDR3 length is 16 residues. Written as DNA, the CDR3 is TGTGCCAGCAGTCTCGTGATCCCACCCTCCACCGGGGAGCTGTTTTTT. This encodes CASSLVIPPSTGELFF. The full variable domain, rest sourced from reference TRBV2 and TRBJ2-2, is EPEVTQTPSHQVTQMGQEVILRCVPISNHLYFYWYRQILGQKVEFLVSFYNNEISEKSEIFDDQFSVERPDGSNFTLKIRSTKLEDSAMYFCASSLVIPPSTGELFFGEGSRLTVL.